The source of this T cell receptor (beta chain) is a study of blood T cell repertoires in COVID-19. Background on the study: Collection of acute and convalescent COVID-19 samples took place in the United States, Italy and Spain. T cells, B-cell-depleted T cells, or PBMCs provided the cDNA or gDNA that served as material.

In the authors' methods: Reference gene primers were amplified, and this amplification served to estimate nucleated cell counts. Here immunoSEQ multiplex PCR was the method, and the copy in TCRdb shows in-frame clones only, minus some. V, J and clone size derive from that table, while D and trimming were established from the DNA sequence. This table has around 47,000 clones, around 89% appearing once. This clone was recorded only once. Trimming shortened V by 1 base and J by 5 bases, and 2 bases separated the two germline ends. Germline CDR1 and CDR2: MGHRA and YSYEKL. This CDR3 spans 11 amino acids. The origin of this receptor is a man aged 45 to 65 with active COVID-19. The chain links TRBV4-1 to TRBJ1-2; D unresolved. Sequencing used peripheral blood. As DNA, the CDR3 is TGCGCCAGCAGCCAAGCGTATGGCTACACCTTC. This gives the protein CASSQAYGYTF.